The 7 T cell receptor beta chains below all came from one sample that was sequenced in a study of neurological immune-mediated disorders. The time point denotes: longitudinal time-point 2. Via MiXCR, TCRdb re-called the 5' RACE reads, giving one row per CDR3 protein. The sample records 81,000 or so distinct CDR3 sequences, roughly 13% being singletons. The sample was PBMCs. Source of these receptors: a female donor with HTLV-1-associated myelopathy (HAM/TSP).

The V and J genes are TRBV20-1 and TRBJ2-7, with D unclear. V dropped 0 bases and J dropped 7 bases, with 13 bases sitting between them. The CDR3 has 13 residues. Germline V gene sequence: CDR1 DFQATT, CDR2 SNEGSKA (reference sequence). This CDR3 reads CSARDLQALEQYF. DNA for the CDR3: TGCAGTGCTAGAGACCTCCAGGCCCTGGAGCAGTACTTC.

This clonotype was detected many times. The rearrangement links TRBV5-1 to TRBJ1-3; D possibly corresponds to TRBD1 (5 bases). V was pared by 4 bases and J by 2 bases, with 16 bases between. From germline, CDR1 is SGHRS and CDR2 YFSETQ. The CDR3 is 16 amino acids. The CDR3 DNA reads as TGCGCCAGCAGCCGAGCGACAGCGCTTGCTGGAAACACCATATATTTT. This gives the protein CASSRATALAGNTIYF.

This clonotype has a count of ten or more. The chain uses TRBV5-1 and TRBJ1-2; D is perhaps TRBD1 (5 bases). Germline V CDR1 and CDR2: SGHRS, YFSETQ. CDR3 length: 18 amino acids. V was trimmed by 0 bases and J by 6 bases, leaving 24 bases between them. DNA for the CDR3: TGCGCCAGCAGCTTGGAGGCAGGGAAAGGATTAATCGGAGATGGCTACACCTTC. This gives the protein CASSLEAGKGLIGDGYTF.

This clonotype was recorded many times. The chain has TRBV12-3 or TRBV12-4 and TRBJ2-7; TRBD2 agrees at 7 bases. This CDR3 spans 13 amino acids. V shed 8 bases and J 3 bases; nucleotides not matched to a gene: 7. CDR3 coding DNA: TGTGCCAGCGTTGCAGGGAGGGACTACGAGCAGTACTTC. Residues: CASVAGRDYEQYF.

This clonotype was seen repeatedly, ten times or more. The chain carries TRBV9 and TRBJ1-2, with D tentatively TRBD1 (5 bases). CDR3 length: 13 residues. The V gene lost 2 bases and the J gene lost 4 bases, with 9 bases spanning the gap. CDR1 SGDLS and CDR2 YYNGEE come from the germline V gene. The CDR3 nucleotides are TGTGCCAGCAGCGTCAGGGAAAGCTATGGCTACACCTTC. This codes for CASSVRESYGYTF.

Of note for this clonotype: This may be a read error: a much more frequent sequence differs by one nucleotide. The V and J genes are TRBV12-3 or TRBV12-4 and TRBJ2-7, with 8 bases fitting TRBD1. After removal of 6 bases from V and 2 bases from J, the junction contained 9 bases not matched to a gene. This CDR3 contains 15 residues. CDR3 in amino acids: CASSPTGDTTYEQYF. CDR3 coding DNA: TGTGCCAGCAGCCCGACAGGGGATACTACCTACGAGCAGTACTTC.

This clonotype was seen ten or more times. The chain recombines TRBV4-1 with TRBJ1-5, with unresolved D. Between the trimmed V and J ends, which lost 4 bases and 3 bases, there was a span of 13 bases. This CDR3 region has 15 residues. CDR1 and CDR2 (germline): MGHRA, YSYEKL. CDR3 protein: CASSPRSGDNQPQHF. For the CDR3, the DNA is TGCGCCAGCAGCCCAAGATCCGGAGACAATCAGCCCCAGCATTTT.